The source of this TCR beta chain is a study of T cells after posttransplantation cyclophosphamide. Whole-study results and caveats: Blood and skin or GI T cell repertoires showed limited TRB overlap. Recipient CMV seropositivity and CMV reactivation strongly tracked TRB clonality.

A remark on this clone: Its antigen is not identified.

J was trimmed by 3 bases and V by 2 bases; bases with no gene match: 5. This CDR3 spans 15 amino acids. Germline V gene sequence: CDR1 SNHLY, CDR2 FYNNEI. TCRdb's table, derived via immunoSEQ multiplex PCR, lists solely in-frame clones and lacks some. The table lists 30,000 to 40,000 clones, roughly 89% of them singletons. The rearrangement links TRBV2 to TRBJ2-3; 7 nucleotides agree with TRBD2. Sequencing was performed on PBMCs. The receptor was isolated from a woman between 35 and 50 years old with a blood cancer, CMV-positive, and with a related stem cell donor. CDR3 sequence: CASSEWGGGTDTQYF. In nucleotides, the CDR3 is TGTGCCAGCAGTGAATGGGGGGGAGGGACAGATACGCAGTATTTT.